The present T cell receptor (beta chain) was sequenced within a study of CD8 T cells in Susac syndrome. Points from the study as a whole: As the study acknowledged, the number of individuals who were part of its TCR sequencing and HLA analysis was relatively small.

Turning to this clonotype: What it binds is unknown.

In blood CD8+ and CD4+ T cells, TCR beta underwent sequencing. The CDR3 covers 14 residues. CDR1 and CDR2 (germline): DFQATT, SNEGSKA (reference sequence). V shed 4 bases and J 7 bases; nucleotides not matched to a gene: 6. Reverse transcription used about 0.5 to 1 ug RNA and random hexamers. Amplification of TCR beta CDR3 used immunoSEQ multiplex PCR across 54 Vbeta and 13 Jbeta. A single record per CDR3 protein comes from TCRdb applying MiXCR to the immunoSEQ multiplex PCR reads. The data show around 200,000 distinct CDR3 sequences, approximately 95% seen once. The receptor was isolated from a human donor with multiple sclerosis. The chain uses TRBV20-1 and TRBJ1-5; 11 bases are a match to TRBD1. Sequencing was performed on CD4+ T cells from PBMCs. CDR3 region: CSATRTGGGQPQHF. The CDR3 coding sequence is TGCAGTGCTACAAGGACAGGGGGCGGGCAGCCCCAGCATTTT.